This T cell receptor (beta chain) derives from a study of CD8+ T cells in alopecia areata (dated by TCRdb to 2016 to 2019). About the study as a whole: Treated patients were enrolled in an open-label pilot trial of oral tofacitinib at 5 to 10 mg twice daily for moderate-to-severe alopecia areata. Tofacitinib was administered for 6 to 18 months, and 6 months of follow-up off drug were then conducted to assess delayed response and recurrence. The study used high-throughput TCRbeta sequencing to examine T cell clonal expansion in alopecia areata, in both the C3H/HeJ mouse model and human patients. On the human side, TCRbeta sequencing was run on scalp tissue and on sorted CD4+ and CD8+ peripheral blood T cells from healthy controls and from alopecia areata patients with either patchy or totalis/universalis disease. Patients on tofacitinib were biopsied at baseline and after 4 and 24 weeks of treatment, and several of the patients also had a later scalp biopsy. Clonality in the scalp was compared among normal scalp (n=4), patchy alopecia areata scalp (n=8), and alopecia totalis/universalis scalp (n=8). The RNA source kit depended on sample type: the PAXgene miRNA kit for fixed scalp, the miRNeasy kit for PBMCs, and the RNeasy kit for mouse skin. TCRbeta CDR3 regions were amplified by immunoSEQ multiplex PCR with 35 Vbeta forward and 13 Jbeta reverse primers.

V ends up 5 bases short and J 1 base short, with an unmatched junction base count of 7. CDR1 and CDR2 were assigned from the germline V gene (reference sequence) as SEHNR and FQNEAQ. Taken from cysteine to phenylalanine, the CDR3 has 16 residues. Only the CDR3 DNA stays, 48 bases, in frame from base 1. This clone was observed once. Its binding antigen is unknown. Within one base of it there is no much larger clone, and no base qualities were kept. What the study reported, not specific to this receptor: Unlike mouse skin, which is dominated by gammadelta T cells, normal human skin has resident alphabeta T cells that are also sequenced, and this complicates analysis of the scalp TCR repertoire. Compared with normal scalp, lesional scalp had higher clonality and more expanded CD8+ clones, particularly in alopecia totalis/universalis, a pattern that suggests antigenic drive. Shared TCR sequences between patients were less evident than in mice, which may be partly attributable to HLA diversity in the patient population.

According to the study, the label for this sample's time point signals: baseline before oral tofacitinib. Lesional scalp punch biopsies and peripheral blood were collected from alopecia areata patients. PBMCs were isolated by density centrifugation and stained for CD3, CD4 and CD8, and CD4+ and CD8+ T cells were sorted on a FACSAria. Preparation of the library involved the immunoSEQ multiplex PCR assay. To provide template for TCR sequencing, every sample had RNA extracted and reverse transcribed into cDNA. First-strand cDNA was synthesized with SuperScript III using a 2:1 mix of oligo-dT and random hexamers. A synthetic immune receptor repertoire was used to measure amplification bias, and any remaining bias was corrected computationally. Under the source paper's analysis protocol: After raw reads were preprocessed to remove errors, the CDR3 was defined following IMGT conventions as running from the conserved cysteine to phenylalanine. To get clonality, Shannon entropy was normalized by log2 of the number of productive unique TCRs and the result was subtracted from 1. CD4 or CD8 identity of scalp clones was inferred by cross-referencing scalp TCRbeta sequences with sorted blood CD4 and CD8 repertoires. TCRdb obtained this table from immuneACCESS and retained in-frame rearrangements with V and J assigned. These tables miss some clones; where compared with another copy, unresolved V genes account for less than half of the shortfall, and the remainder is unexplained. V, J and clone size derive from that table, while D and trimming were established from the DNA sequence. The sample data list 110,000 to 150,000 clones, and 40% to 65% of these were observed just once. The ten largest make up 0.95% to 1% of the sample.

The origin of this receptor is a human donor with alopecia areata. The rearranged chain carries TRBV7-9 and TRBJ1-2; 10 junctional bases match TRBD1. Sequencing was performed on CD4+ T cells sorted from blood, taken at week 0. Read as DNA, the sequence is TGTGCCAGCAGCCCGAGATGGGACAGGGGTAACTATGGCTACACCTTC. This gives the protein CASSPRWDRGNYGYTF.